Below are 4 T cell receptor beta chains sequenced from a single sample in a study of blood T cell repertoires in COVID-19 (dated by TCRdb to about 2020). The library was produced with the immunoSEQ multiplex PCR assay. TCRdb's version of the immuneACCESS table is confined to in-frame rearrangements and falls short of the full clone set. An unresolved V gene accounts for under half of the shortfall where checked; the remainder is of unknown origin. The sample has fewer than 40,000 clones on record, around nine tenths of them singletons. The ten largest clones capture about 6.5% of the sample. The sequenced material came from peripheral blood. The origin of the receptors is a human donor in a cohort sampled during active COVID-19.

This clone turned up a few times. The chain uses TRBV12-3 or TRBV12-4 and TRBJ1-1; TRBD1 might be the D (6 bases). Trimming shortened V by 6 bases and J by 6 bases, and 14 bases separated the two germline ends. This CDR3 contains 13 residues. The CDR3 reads CASREQGWSEAFF. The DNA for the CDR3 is TGTGCCAGCAGGGAACAGGGTTGGTCTGAAGCTTTCTTT.

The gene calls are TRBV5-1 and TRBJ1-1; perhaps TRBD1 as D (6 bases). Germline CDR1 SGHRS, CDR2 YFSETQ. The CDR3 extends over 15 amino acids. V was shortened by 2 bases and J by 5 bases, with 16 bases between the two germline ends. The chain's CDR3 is CASSLQGPRETEAFF. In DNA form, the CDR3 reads TGCGCCAGCAGCTTACAGGGTCCACGTGAGACTGAAGCTTTCTTT.

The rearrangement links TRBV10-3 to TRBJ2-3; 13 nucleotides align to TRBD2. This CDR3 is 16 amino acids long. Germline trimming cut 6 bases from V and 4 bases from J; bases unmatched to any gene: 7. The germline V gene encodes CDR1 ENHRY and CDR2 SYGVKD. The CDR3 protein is CAISLTTSGRADTQYF. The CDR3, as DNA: TGTGCCATCAGCCTTACAACTAGCGGGAGGGCAGATACGCAGTATTTT.

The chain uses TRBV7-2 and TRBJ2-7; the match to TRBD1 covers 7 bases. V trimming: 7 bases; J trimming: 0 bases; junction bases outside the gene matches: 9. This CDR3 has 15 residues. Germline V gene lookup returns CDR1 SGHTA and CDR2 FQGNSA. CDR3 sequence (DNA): TGTGCCAGCACTCCGGGACAGCTAAGCTCCTACGAGCAGTACTTC. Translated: CASTPGQLSSYEQYF. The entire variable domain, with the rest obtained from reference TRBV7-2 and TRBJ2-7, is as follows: GAGVSQSPSNKVTEKGKDVELRCDPISGHTALYWYRQSLGQGLEFLIYFQGNSAPDKSGLPSDRFSAERTGGSVSTLTIQRTQQEDSAVYLCASTPGQLSSYEQYFGPGTRLTVT.